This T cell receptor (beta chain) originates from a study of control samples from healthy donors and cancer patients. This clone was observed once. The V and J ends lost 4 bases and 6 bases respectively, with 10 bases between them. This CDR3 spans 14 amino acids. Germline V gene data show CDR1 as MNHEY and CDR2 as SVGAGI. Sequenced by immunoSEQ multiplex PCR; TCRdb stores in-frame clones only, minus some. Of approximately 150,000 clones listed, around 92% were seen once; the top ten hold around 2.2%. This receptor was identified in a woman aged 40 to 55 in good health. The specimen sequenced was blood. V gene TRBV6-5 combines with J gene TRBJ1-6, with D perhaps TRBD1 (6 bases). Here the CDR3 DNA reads TGTGCCAGCAGTTCAAGGGGGGCTAATTCACCCCTCCACTTT. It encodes CASSSRGANSPLHF.